This T cell receptor beta chain was retrieved from a study of blood T cell repertoires in COVID-19 (TCRdb year 2020). Background for the entire study: Collaborator samples came from the United States, Italy and Spain and covered acute and convalescent phases of COVID-19. The material from the prospective study consisted of cDNA or gDNA derived from T cells, B-cell-depleted T cells, or PBMCs. Deeply sampled blood TCRbeta repertoires from subjects exposed to, actively infected with, or recovered from COVID-19 were included in the dataset. The repertoires were released in a freely available public database intended as a resource for research on the immune response to SARS-CoV-2. The samples were drawn from the first 160 participants of the ongoing ImmuneRACE study and from 1,254 subjects provided by 6 global collaborators. A de-identified subject ID, COVID-19 status, age in years and sex were almost always included in the sample metadata. Where available, HLA class I and class II types were obtained from metadata supplied by the sample provider rather than from assay-based typing.

This clone was picked up a small number of times. Its binding antigen is unknown. No base-level quality is on record; no much larger clone is a single base apart. Between the V and J ends, shortened by 3 bases and 7 bases respectively, the junction contains 16 bases. The CDR3 sequence holds 15 residues, the cysteine and phenylalanine included. Only the CDR3 part of the read is kept: 45 bases, read in frame from the first base. Taken from the germline V gene, the CDR1 and CDR2 loops are MGHRA and YSYEKL. A second Seattle source provided samples from volunteer blood donors who had recovered from COVID-19. Collaborating institutions collected whole blood in K2EDTA tubes following their own protocols. For TCRbeta analysis, collaborator samples were shipped as frozen whole blood, as isolated PBMCs, or as DNA extracted from either sample type. TCRbeta CDR3 regions were amplified from genomic DNA using the immunoSEQ Assay, a bias-controlled multiplex PCR. The authors' pipeline ran thus. The number of nucleated cells in each sample was estimated by amplification of reference gene primers within the assay. To quantify the absolute abundance of each unique TCRbeta CDR3 rearrangement, sequence reads were collapsed and filtered. For each sample, productive Simpson clonality was calculated by taking the square root of Simpson's diversity index across productive rearrangements. TCRdb stores this immuneACCESS table with in-frame sequences only. Part of the clones is absent; in the studies checked, under half of the shortfall reflects unresolved V genes, and no reason is known for the rest. V and J calls plus clone size are reproduced from that table; the DNA served to infer D and trimming. For this sample the table gives hundreds of thousands of clones, of which 87% were detected only once. The ten largest account for over 9.5% of the sample.

The investigation overall reported the following: How much clinical and demographic metadata was included differed by source and by participant, and the metadata was provided uncurated.

Sequenced: peripheral blood. The sequence links TRBV4-1 to TRBJ2-1; TRBD2 might be the D gene, on 6 matching bases. The sequence came from a young woman who had recovered from COVID-19. The DNA reads as follows: TGCGCCAGCAGCCATGACGGCGGGACCGGGAATGAGCAGTTCTTC. Translated, it reads CASSHDGGTGNEQFF.